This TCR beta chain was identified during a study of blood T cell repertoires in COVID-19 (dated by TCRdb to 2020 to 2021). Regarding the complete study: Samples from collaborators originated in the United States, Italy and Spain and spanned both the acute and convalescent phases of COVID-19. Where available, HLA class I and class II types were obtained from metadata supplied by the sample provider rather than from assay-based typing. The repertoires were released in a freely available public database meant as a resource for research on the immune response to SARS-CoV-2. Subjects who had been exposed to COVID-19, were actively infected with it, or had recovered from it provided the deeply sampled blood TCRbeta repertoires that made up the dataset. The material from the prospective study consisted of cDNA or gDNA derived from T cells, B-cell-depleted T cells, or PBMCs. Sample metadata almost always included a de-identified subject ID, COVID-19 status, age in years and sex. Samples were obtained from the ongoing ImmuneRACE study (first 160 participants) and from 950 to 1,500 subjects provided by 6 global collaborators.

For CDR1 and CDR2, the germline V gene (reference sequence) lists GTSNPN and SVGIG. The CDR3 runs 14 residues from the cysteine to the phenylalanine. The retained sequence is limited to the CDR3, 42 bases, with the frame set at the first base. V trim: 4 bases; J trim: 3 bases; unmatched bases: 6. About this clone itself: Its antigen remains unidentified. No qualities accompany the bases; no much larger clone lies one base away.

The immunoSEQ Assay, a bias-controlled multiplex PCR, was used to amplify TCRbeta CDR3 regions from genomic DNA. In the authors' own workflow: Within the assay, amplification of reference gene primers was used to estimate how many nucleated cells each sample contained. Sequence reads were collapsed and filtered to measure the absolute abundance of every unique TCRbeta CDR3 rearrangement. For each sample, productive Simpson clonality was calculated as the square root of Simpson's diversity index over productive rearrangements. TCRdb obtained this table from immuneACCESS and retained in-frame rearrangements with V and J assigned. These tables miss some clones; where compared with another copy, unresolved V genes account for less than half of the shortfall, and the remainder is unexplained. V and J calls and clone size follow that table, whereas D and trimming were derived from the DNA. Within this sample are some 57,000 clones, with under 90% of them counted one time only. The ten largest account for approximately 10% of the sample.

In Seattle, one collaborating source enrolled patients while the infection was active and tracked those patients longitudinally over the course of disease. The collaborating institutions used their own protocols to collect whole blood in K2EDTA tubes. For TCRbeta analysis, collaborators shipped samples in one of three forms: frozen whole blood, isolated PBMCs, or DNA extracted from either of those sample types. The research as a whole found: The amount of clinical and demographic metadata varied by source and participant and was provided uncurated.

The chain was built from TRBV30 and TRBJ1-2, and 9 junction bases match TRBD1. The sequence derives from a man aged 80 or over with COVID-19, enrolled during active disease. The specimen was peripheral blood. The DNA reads TGTGCCTGGAACTCCGGGACAGGGTACTATGGCTACACCTTC. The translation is CAWNSGTGYYGYTF.